A selection of T cell receptor beta chains follows, all from one sample in a study of T cell responses to AZD1222 COVID-19 vaccine. The assay was immunoSEQ multiplex PCR, and TCRdb's table has in-frame clones only and misses some. Seen here are roughly 75,000 clones, around nine tenths observed once, and the top ten hold 18%. The sample here was peripheral blood, taken 28 days after the second AZD1222 dose. These receptor sequences come from an adult who received the AZD1222 COVID-19 vaccine. The CDR3 runs from the conserved cysteine through the conserved F or W. D genes are given only for firm matches.

J	V	D	CDR3	DNA
TRBJ1-4	TRBV19	NA	CASSISGTPNEKLFF	TGTGCCAGTAGTATTTCCGGGACTCCTAATGAAAAACTGTTTTTT
TRBJ1-5	TRBV6-5	TRBD1	CASSRDREGQPQHF	TGTGCCAGCAGCAGGGACAGGGAGGGTCAGCCCCAGCATTTT
TRBJ1-6	TRBV7-9	NA	CASSLENSPLHF	TGTGCCAGCAGCCTCGAGAACTCACCCCTCCACTTT
TRBJ1-4	TRBV5-1	NA	CASSFGGTNEKLFF	TGCGCCAGCAGCTTCGGGGGGACTAATGAAAAACTGTTTTTT
TRBJ2-3	TRBV29-1	NA	CSGASDREESTDTQYF	TGCAGCGGCGCCTCAGACAGGGAGGAGTCCACAGATACGCAGTATTTT
TRBJ2-3	TRBV19	TRBD1	CASSSRDRGQSVDTQYF	TGTGCCAGTAGTTCCCGGGACAGGGGACAGTCGGTGGATACGCAGTATTTT
TRBJ2-7	TRBV12-5	NA	CASGLVTGRGSGEQYF	TGTGCTAGTGGTTTGGTTACGGGAAGGGGTTCAGGGGAGCAGTACTTC
TRBJ1-1	TRBV6-2/TRBV6-3	NA	CASSYPLRVTEAFF	TGTGCCAGCAGTTACCCTCTACGGGTCACTGAAGCTTTCTTT
TRBJ2-2	TRBV3-1/TRBV3-2	TRBD1	CASSQGTGDRPNTGELFF	TGTGCCAGCAGCCAGGGGACAGGGGACCGCCCGAACACCGGGGAGCTGTTTTTT
TRBJ1-2	TRBV7-2	TRBD1	CASSLGTGGWDGYTF	TGTGCCAGCAGCTTGGGGACAGGGGGCTGGGATGGCTACACCTTC